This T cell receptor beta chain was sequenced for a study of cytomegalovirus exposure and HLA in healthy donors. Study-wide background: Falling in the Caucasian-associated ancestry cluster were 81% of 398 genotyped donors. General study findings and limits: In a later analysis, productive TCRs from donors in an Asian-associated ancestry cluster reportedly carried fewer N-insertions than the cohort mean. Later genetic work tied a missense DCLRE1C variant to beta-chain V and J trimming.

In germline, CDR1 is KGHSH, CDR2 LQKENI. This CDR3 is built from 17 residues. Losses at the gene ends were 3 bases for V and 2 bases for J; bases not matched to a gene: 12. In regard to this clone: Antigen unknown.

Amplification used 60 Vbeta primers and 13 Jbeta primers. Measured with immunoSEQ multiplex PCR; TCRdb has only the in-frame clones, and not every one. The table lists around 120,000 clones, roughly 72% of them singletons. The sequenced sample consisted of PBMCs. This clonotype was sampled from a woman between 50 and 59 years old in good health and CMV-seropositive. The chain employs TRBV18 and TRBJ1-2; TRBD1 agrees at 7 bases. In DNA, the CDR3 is TGTGCCAGCTCACCCAGTAGAACCGAGACAGGGAACTATGGCTACACCTTC. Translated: CASSPSRTETGNYGYTF.